This paragraph reports one T cell receptor (beta chain). Its antigen is currently unknown. This entry belongs to a study of T cell repertoires and HLA-DP antigens. Study-wide background: Donor ages ranged from 18-to-29 to 60-to-69; a couple of men, one woman.

Untouched CD4+ T cells were bead-isolated from PBMC at 95% to 98% purity. Germline CDR1 MNHEY, CDR2 SMNVEV (reference sequence). Trimming removed 6 bases from V and 0 bases from J, with 14 bases in between. The CDR3 extends over 15 amino acids. Repertoires were generated with immunoSEQ multiplex PCR, while TCRdb's copy carries only in-frame clones and drops some. Here the sample spans approximately 89,000 clones, more than 75% being singletons. The sequence derives from a man between 50 and 59 years old in good health and CMV-seronegative. The sample comprised CD4+ T cells from PBMCs. The rearrangement uses TRBV27 and TRBJ1-2; a weak D match, TRBD1 (6 bases). CDR3 nucleotide sequence: TGTGCCAGCAGCTCTCCGGACAGAGCTAACTATGGCTACACCTTC. This sequence encodes CASSSPDRANYGYTF.